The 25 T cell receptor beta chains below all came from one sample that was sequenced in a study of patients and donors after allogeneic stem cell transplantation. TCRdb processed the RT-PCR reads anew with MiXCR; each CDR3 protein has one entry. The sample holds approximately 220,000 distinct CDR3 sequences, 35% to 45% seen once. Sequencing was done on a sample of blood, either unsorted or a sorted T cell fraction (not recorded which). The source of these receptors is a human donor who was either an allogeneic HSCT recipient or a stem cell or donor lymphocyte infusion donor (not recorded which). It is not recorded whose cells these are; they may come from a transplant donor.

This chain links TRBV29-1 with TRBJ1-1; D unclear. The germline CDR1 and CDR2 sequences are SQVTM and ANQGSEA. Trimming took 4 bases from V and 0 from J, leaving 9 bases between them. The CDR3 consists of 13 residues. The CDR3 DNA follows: TGCAGCGTTGTAAGGCACCTGAACACTGAAGCTTTCTTT. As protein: CSVVRHLNTEAFF.

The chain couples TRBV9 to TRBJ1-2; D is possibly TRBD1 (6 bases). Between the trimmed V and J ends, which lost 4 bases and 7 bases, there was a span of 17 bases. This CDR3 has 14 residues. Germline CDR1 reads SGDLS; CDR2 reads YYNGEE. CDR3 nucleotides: TGTGCCAGCAGCACCCCCCCGGGGGCCAGTGGCTACACCTTC. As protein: CASSTPPGASGYTF.

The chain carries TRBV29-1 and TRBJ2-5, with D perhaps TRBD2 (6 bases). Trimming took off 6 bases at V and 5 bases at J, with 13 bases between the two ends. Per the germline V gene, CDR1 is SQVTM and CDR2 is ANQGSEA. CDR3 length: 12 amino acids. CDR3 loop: CSVAGPGETQYF. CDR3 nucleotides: TGCAGCGTCGCGGGGCCTGGGGAGACCCAGTACTTC.

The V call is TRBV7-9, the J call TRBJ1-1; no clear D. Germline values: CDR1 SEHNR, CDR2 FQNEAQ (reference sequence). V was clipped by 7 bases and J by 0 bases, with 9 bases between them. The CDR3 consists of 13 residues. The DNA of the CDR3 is TGTGCCAGCACCTCACACCTGAACACTGAAGCTTTCTTT. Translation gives CASTSHLNTEAFF. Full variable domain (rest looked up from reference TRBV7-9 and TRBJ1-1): DTGVSQNPRHKITKRGQNVTFRCDPISEHNRLYWYRQTLGQGPEFLTYFQNEAQLEKSRLLSDRFSAERPKGSFSTLEIQRTEQGDSAMYLCASTSHLNTEAFFGQGTRLTVV.

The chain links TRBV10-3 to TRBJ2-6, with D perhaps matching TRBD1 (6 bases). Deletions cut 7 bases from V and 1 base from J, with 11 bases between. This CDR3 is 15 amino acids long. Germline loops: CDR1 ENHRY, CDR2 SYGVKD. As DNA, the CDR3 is TGTGCCATCAAGACAGGAGATTCTGGGGCCAACGTCCTGACTTTC. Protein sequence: CAIKTGDSGANVLTF.

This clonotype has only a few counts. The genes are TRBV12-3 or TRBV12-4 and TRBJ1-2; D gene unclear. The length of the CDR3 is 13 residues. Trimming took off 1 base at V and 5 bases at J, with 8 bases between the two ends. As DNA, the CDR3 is TGTGCCAGCAGTTTAGGGCGGTATTATGGCTACACCTTC. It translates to CASSLGRYYGYTF.

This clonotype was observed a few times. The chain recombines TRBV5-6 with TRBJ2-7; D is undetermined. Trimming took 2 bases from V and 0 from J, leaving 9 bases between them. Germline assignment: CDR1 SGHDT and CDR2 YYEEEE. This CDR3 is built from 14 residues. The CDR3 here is CASSFRQNSYEQYF. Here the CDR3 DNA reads TGTGCCAGCAGCTTTCGTCAGAACTCCTACGAGCAGTACTTC.

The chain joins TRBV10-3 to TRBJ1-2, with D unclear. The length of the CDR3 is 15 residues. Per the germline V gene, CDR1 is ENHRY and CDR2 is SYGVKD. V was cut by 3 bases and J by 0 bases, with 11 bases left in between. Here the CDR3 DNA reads TGTGCCATCAGTGATAGGAGCGACGCTAACTATGGCTACACCTTC. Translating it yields CAISDRSDANYGYTF.

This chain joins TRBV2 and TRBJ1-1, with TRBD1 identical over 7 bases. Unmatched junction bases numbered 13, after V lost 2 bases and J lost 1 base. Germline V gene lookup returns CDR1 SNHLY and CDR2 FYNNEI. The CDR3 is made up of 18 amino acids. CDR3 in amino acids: CASSERRGQPPPNTEAFF. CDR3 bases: TGTGCCAGCAGTGAAAGGAGGGGACAGCCCCCACCGAACACTGAAGCTTTCTTT.

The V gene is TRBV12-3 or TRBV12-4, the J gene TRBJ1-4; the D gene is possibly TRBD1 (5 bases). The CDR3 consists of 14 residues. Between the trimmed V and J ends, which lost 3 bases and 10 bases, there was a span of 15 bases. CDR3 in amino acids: CASSFGRVRGKLFF. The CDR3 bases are TGTGCCAGCAGTTTCGGCAGGGTTAGAGGAAAACTGTTTTTT.

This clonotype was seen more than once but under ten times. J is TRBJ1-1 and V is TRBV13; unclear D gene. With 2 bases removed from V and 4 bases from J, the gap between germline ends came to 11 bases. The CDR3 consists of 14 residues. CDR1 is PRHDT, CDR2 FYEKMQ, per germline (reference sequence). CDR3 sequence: CASSLTQLATEAFF. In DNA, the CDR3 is TGTGCCAGCAGCTTAACACAGCTGGCCACTGAAGCTTTCTTT.

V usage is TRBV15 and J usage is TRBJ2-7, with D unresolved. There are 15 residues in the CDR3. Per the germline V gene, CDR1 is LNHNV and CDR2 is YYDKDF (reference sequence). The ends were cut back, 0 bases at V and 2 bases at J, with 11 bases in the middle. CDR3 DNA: TGTGCCACCAGCAGAGATCAACCAGGAACCTACGAGCAGTACTTC. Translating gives CATSRDQPGTYEQYF.

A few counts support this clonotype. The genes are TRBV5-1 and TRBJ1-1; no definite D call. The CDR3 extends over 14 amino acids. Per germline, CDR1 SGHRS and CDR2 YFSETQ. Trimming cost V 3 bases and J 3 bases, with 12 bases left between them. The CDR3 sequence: CASSSAVWDTEAFF. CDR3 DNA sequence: TGCGCCAGCAGCTCGGCAGTCTGGGACACTGAAGCTTTCTTT.

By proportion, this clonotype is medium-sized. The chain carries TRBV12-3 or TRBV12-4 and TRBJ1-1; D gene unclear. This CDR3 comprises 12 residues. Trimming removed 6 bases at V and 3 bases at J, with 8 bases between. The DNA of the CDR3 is TGTGCCAGCAGGTCGAGGCACACTGAAGCTTTCTTT. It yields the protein CASRSRHTEAFF.

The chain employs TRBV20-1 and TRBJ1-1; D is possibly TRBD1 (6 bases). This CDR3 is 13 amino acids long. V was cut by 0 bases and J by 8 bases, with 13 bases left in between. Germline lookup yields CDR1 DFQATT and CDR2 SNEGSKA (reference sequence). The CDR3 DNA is TGCAGTGCTAGAGACCACCCTCAGGGGGAAGCTTTCTTT. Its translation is CSARDHPQGEAFF.

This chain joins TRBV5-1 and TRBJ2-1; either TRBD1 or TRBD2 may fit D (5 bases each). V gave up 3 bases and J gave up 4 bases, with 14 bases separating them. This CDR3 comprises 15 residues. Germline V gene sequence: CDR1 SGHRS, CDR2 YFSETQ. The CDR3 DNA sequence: TGCGCCAGCAGCTCCGGGACGAAAGATTACAATGAGCAGTTCTTC. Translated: CASSSGTKDYNEQFF.

The CDR3, as DNA: TGTGCCAGCAGCCGGGATCACTTGGGTGAGCAGTTCTTC. This sequence encodes CASSRDHLGEQFF. The chain carries TRBV7-2 and TRBJ2-1, with D possibly being TRBD2 (5 bases). The CDR3 totals 13 residues. Trimming removed 5 bases from V and 9 bases from J, with 14 bases in between. From germline, CDR1 is SGHTA and CDR2 FQGNSA.

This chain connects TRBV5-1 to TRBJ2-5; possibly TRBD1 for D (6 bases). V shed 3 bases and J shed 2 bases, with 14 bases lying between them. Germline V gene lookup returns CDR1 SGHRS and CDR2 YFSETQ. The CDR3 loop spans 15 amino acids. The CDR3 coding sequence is TGCGCCAGCAGCTCGGACAGCGAATCACAAGAGACCCAGTACTTC. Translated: CASSSDSESQETQYF.

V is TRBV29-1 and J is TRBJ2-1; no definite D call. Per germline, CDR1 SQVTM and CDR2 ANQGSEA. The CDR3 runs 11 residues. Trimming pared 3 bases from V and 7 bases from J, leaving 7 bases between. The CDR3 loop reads CSVDSGNEQFF. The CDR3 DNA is TGCAGCGTTGATTCGGGTAATGAGCAGTTCTTC.

DNA of the CDR3: TGTGCCAGCAGCTTGAAAACTTCAAACACTGAAGCTTTCTTT. It codes for CASSLKTSNTEAFF. The chain joins TRBV5-5 to TRBJ1-1; D unclear. The CDR3 contains 14 residues. The germline CDR1 and CDR2 sequences are SGHKS and YYEKEE (reference sequence). Trimming stripped 1 base from V and 2 bases from J, with 9 bases between.

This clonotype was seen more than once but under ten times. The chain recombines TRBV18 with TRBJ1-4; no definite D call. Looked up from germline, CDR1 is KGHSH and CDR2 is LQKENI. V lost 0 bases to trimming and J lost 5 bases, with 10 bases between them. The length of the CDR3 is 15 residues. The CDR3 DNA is TGTGCCAGCTCACCACCCAACAGCGGGAATGAAAAACTGTTTTTT. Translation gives CASSPPNSGNEKLFF.

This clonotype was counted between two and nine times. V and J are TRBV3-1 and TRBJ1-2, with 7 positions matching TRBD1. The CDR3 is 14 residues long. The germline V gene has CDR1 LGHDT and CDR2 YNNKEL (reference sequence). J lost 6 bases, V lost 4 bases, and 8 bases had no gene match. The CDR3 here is CASSPRGNGDGYTF. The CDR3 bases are TGTGCCAGCAGCCCCAGGGGGAATGGTGATGGCTACACCTTC.

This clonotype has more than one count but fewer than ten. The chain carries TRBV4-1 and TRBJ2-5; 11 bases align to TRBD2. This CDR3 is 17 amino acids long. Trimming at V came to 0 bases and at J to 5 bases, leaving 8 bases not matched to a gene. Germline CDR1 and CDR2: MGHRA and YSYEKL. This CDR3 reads CASSQDRGTSGGETQYF. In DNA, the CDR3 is TGCGCCAGCAGCCAAGATCGGGGGACTAGCGGAGGGGAGACCCAGTACTTC.

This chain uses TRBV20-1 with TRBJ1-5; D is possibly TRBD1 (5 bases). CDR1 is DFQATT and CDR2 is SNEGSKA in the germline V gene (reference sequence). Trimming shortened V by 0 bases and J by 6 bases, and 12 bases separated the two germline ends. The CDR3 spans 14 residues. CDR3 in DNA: TGCAGTGCTAGAGATCCGGGGGTCCCTCAGCCCCAGCATTTT. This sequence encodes CSARDPGVPQPQHF.

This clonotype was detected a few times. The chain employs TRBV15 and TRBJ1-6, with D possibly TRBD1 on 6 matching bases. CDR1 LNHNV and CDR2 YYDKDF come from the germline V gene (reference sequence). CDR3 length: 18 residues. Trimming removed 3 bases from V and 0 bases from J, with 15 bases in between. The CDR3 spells CATSSATGISSYNSPLHF. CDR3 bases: TGTGCCACCAGCAGTGCCACAGGGATCAGCTCCTATAATTCACCCCTCCACTTT.